These T cell receptor beta chains were read from a single sample in a study of CD8+ T cells in alopecia areata. This table comes from immunoSEQ multiplex PCR, and its TCRdb copy is limited to in-frame clones, with some not included. The table lists roughly 120,000 clones, roughly three fifths of them singletons, with 12% in the top ten. The sample was CD8+ T cells sorted from blood, taken at week 24, from a patient treated with tofacitinib. Receptor source: a human donor with alopecia areata. Each CDR3 is given with its conserved first and last residue. Fields, in order: J gene, clone size, V gene, D gene, CDR3 DNA, CDR3 protein. The D gene is left open where the match is weak. Not every row has a clone size; where given, it reads once, few, many or a size class.

TRBJ2-1	once	TRBV30	TRBD1	TGTGCCTGGAGTTGGACAGGGGACAATGAGCAGTTCTTC	CAWSWTGDNEQFF
TRBJ2-1	few	TRBV4-3	-	TGCGCCAGCAGCCAATCAAGGATCTCTGGGCCGAGCAATGAGCAGTTCTTC	CASSQSRISGPSNEQFF
TRBJ1-2	once	TRBV7-9	TRBD1	TGTGCCAGCAGCCAGCAGGGGGTCCCCTATGGCTACACCTTC	CASSQQGVPYGYTF
TRBJ2-2	-	TRBV7-9	-	TGTGCCAGCATCTCCAGGGACACCGGGGAGCTGTTTTTT	CASISRDTGELFF
TRBJ2-2	few	TRBV7-2	-	TGTGCCAGCAGCGTAGATGTGACCGGGGAGCTGTTTTTT	CASSVDVTGELFF
TRBJ1-2	-	TRBV4-1	-	TGCGCCAGCAGCCAAGTAGTGGGAGGTGGCTACACCTTC	CASSQVVGGGYTF
TRBJ2-2	-	TRBV5-1	TRBD1	TGCGCCAGCAGCTCTGACAGGGGGGCAAAGGCCGGGGAGCTGTTTTTT	CASSSDRGAKAGELFF
TRBJ2-3	few	TRBV27	-	TGTGCCACCATCCCAGGCGGAGGCACAGATACGCAGTATTTT	CATIPGGGTDTQYF
TRBJ1-2	-	TRBV5-8	TRBD1	TGTGCCAGCAGCTTGGGACAGGGGAGGATCAACTATGGCTACACCTTC	CASSLGQGRINYGYTF
TRBJ2-7	-	TRBV7-2	-	TGTGCCAGCAGCTCAGCGACGACTTTCTACGAGCAGTACTTC	CASSSATTFYEQYF
TRBJ2-7	-	TRBV14	-	TGTGCCAGCAGCTTTCGACGGGGCTACGAGCAGTACTTC	CASSFRRGYEQYF
TRBJ2-7	-	TRBV2	-	TGTGCCAGCAAGTTACAAAACTACGAGCAGTACTTC	CASKLQNYEQYF
TRBJ2-7	few	TRBV30	-	TGTGCCTGGAGTGTACAGGCATCCGAGCAGTACTTC	CAWSVQASEQYF
TRBJ2-1	-	TRBV27	-	TGTGCCAGCAGTATCCGGGACCCCTACAATGAGCAGTTCTTC	CASSIRDPYNEQFF
TRBJ2-7	-	TRBV7-9	-	TGTGCCAGCAGGTCAAGGGATTCCTACGAGCAGTACTTC	CASRSRDSYEQYF
TRBJ2-5	-	TRBV12-5	-	TGTGCTAGTGGTTTGGAGGGAATTAGTTTGATCGAGACCCAGTACTTC	CASGLEGISLIETQYF
TRBJ1-1	-	TRBV27	TRBD1	TGTGCCAGCAGTCCCCAGGACAGGGATACTGAAGCTTTCTTT	CASSPQDRDTEAFF
TRBJ2-5	-	TRBV7-9	TRBD1	TGTGCCAGCAGCGCCACGACCGACAGGGGAGAGACCCAGTACTTC	CASSATTDRGETQYF
TRBJ1-2	few	TRBV27	-	TGTGCCAGCAGCCCTCTCCCCTGGACCTCGGGCTACACCTTC	CASSPLPWTSGYTF
TRBJ2-2	-	TRBV13	TRBD2	TGTGCCAGCAGCTCGTACACGACTAGCAACGGGGAGCTGTTTTTT	CASSSYTTSNGELFF
TRBJ1-2	few	TRBV7-9	-	TGTGCCAGCAGCTTAGGGGGGCCAACAGGCTACACCTTC	CASSLGGPTGYTF
TRBJ2-7	-	TRBV4-1	-	TGCGCCAGCGGGGCGGGACCCCCGAGCTCCTACGAGCAGTACTTC	CASGAGPPSSYEQYF
TRBJ2-3	-	TRBV9	-	TGTGCCAGCAGCGTAGTCGAGACGGGGGGCACAGATACGCAGTATTTT	CASSVVETGGTDTQYF
TRBJ1-1	once	TRBV27	-	TGTGCCAGCAGTTCTTCAATACTGAACACTGAAGCTTTCTTT	CASSSSILNTEAFF
TRBJ2-1	-	TRBV4-1	TRBD1	TGCGCCAGCAGCCCGGGACAGGGGAATGAGCAGTTCTTC	CASSPGQGNEQFF
TRBJ1-4	-	TRBV27	-	TGTGCCAGCAGTTTAGGCGGTTTTAATGAAAAACTGTTTTTT	CASSLGGFNEKLFF
TRBJ2-1	-	TRBV11-2	-	TGTGCCAGCAGCCCCCAGGCTGATGAGCAGTTCTTC	CASSPQADEQFF
TRBJ2-7	few	TRBV11-3	-	TGTGCCAGCAGCCACAGGGTTGGCCACGAGCAGTACTTC	CASSHRVGHEQYF
TRBJ2-3	few	TRBV29-1	TRBD2	TGCAGCGTTGACCCGTCTAGCGGGGTGGTAGATACGCAGTATTTT	CSVDPSSGVVDTQYF
TRBJ2-7	few	TRBV15	-	TGTGCCACCAGCCGACCGGACAGCTCCTACGAGCAGTACTTC	CATSRPDSSYEQYF
TRBJ2-7	-	TRBV6-6	-	TGTGCCAGCAGTACCGTCCAGGTTTCCGGTTACGAGCAGTACTTC	CASSTVQVSGYEQYF
TRBJ2-1	-	TRBV7-9	-	TGTGCCAGCAGCCCCCGGGGAGGGGGCTACTACAATGAGCAGTTCTTC	CASSPRGGGYYNEQFF
TRBJ2-7	-	TRBV4-2	-	TGTGCCAGCAGCCAAGATCGAGGGGCAAGCTCCTACGAGCAGTACTTC	CASSQDRGASSYEQYF
TRBJ2-1	-	TRBV11-2	-	TGTGCCAGCAGCTTAAGCCGGACCCGCTCCTACAATGAGCAGTTCTTC	CASSLSRTRSYNEQFF
TRBJ1-2	-	TRBV6-5	-	TGTGCCAGCAGTTACGGGGAGGGCTACACCTTC	CASSYGEGYTF
TRBJ1-2	-	TRBV27	-	TGTGCCAGCAGTTTGAGGGGGGCAAACTATGGCTACACCTTC	CASSLRGANYGYTF
TRBJ2-7	-	TRBV13	-	TGTGCCAGCCACCAAGTGACGGACACCTACGAGCAGTACTTC	CASHQVTDTYEQYF
TRBJ2-7	few	TRBV29-1	TRBD1	TGCAGCGTTGACCCTGGGACAGACAACTCCTACGAGCAGTACTTC	CSVDPGTDNSYEQYF
TRBJ1-2	few	TRBV30	-	TGTGCCTGCCCTTTTCCCCATGGCTACACCTTC	CACPFPHGYTF
TRBJ2-3	few	TRBV7-9	-	TGTGCCAGCAGCTCCCAGCAGGCTAGCACAGATACGCAGTATTTT	CASSSQQASTDTQYF
TRBJ1-1	-	TRBV10-2	-	TGCGCCAGCAGTCATAGTGGTTGGGGGGACACTGAAGCTTTCTTT	CASSHSGWGDTEAFF
TRBJ2-5	-	TRBV7-8	-	TGTGCCACCATCCCCGGGGACGTTGGGGAGACCCAGTACTTC	CATIPGDVGETQYF
TRBJ2-7	-	TRBV13	-	TGTGCCAGCAGCTTAGGCCAGGGCCCAATCTACGAGCAGTACTTC	CASSLGQGPIYEQYF
TRBJ2-5	-	TRBV13	-	TGTGCCAGCAGGACTCAGGGCGATCAAGAGACCCAGTACTTC	CASRTQGDQETQYF
TRBJ2-7	once	TRBV27	TRBD1	TGTGCCAGCAGTTTAAGTCCGGGGACAGGGGGCTACGAGCAGTACTTC	CASSLSPGTGGYEQYF